This T cell receptor beta chain came from a study of beta chain features in type 1 diabetes. Isolated RNA was reverse transcribed in full, so expressed TCRB transcripts were sequenced. Generated by immunoSEQ multiplex PCR, the TCRdb table keeps only in-frame clones and is missing some. The sample lists under 450,000 clones, roughly 16% occurring once. The CDR3 totals 14 residues. CDR1 MNHEY and CDR2 SMNVEV come from the germline V gene (reference sequence). V gave up 0 bases and J gave up 4 bases, with 9 bases separating them. Study outcomes and limitations: It was among patients, rather than healthy donors, that naive, central memory and Treg TCRB repertoires appeared more similar. Short templates might get an advantage during PCR, and this would be equal in patients and controls. Researchers could not determine here whether HLA type influences TCRB rearrangement.

This clone was detected only a few times. Its antigen is currently unknown. Sequenced sample: naive CD4+ T cells from blood. The TCR was taken from a young woman in good health. This rearrangement joins TRBV27 to TRBJ2-5; D perhaps matches TRBD1 (6 bases). The CDR3 region is CASSLSQGIETQYF. CDR3 nucleotides: TGTGCCAGCAGTTTATCCCAGGGGATAGAGACCCAGTACTTC.